What follows are 22 T cell receptor beta chains derived from one specimen sequenced in a study of blood T cell repertoires in COVID-19. Clones were sequenced by immunoSEQ multiplex PCR, and TCRdb holds only the in-frame ones, with some missing. The sample lists 130,000 or so clones, about 89% occurring once. The sample consisted of peripheral blood. The receptors derive from a man aged 50 to 59 with active or convalescent COVID-19.

The chain recombines TRBV6-5 with TRBJ1-3; D is unclear. V lost 11 bases to trimming and J lost 0 bases, with 8 bases between them. The CDR3 covers 12 residues. Germline V gene data show CDR1 as MNHEY and CDR2 as SVGAGI. CDR3: CASLGSGNTIYF. The CDR3 DNA reads as TGTGCCTCCCTCGGCTCTGGAAACACCATATATTTT.

J is TRBJ2-3 and V is TRBV3-1 (or the pseudogene TRBV3-2); D not resolved. The CDR3 loop spans 16 amino acids. Germline values: CDR1 LGHDT, CDR2 YNNKEL (reference sequence). The V gene lost 0 bases and the J gene lost 4 bases, with 14 bases spanning the gap. CDR3 nucleotides: TGTGCCAGCAGCCAAGATATGGCGGTCGCCGCAGATACGCAGTATTTT. Translated: CASSQDMAVAADTQYF.

This clone was picked up a small number of times. V and J are TRBV7-9 and TRBJ1-5; 11 bases match TRBD1. V lost 4 bases to trimming and J lost 4 bases; unmatched junction nucleotides: 3. CDR1 SEHNR and CDR2 FQNEAQ come from the germline V gene (reference sequence). The CDR3 contains 15 residues. CDR3 amino acids: CASSSGTGGNQPQHF. CDR3 DNA sequence: TGTGCCAGCAGCTCCGGGACAGGGGGTAATCAGCCCCAGCATTTT. The entire variable domain, with the rest obtained from reference TRBV7-9 and TRBJ1-5, is as follows: DTGVSQNPRHKITKRGQNVTFRCDPISEHNRLYWYRQTLGQGPEFLTYFQNEAQLEKSRLLSDRFSAERPKGSFSTLEIQRTEQGDSAMYLCASSSGTGGNQPQHFGDGTRLSIL.

The chain joins TRBV5-1 to TRBJ2-3; 9 bases are shared with TRBD1. V shed 3 bases and J 4 bases; nucleotides not matched to a gene: 12. CDR1 is SGHRS, CDR2 YFSETQ, per germline. CDR3 size: 17 residues. Here the CDR3 reads CASSYKPGQGQADTQYF. The DNA of the CDR3 is TGCGCCAGCAGCTATAAGCCCGGACAGGGGCAGGCAGATACGCAGTATTTT.

This clone was seen a handful of times. The V call is TRBV13, the J call TRBJ2-3; maybe TRBD1 (5 bases). V was shortened by 3 bases and J by 6 bases, with 10 bases between the two germline ends. This CDR3 comprises 13 residues. Germline lookup yields CDR1 PRHDT and CDR2 FYEKMQ (reference sequence). The CDR3 loop reads CASSFRATDTQYF. CDR3 nucleotides: TGTGCCAGCAGCTTCAGGGCAACGGATACGCAGTATTTT. The full variable domain, with the rest looked up from reference TRBV13 and TRBJ2-3, is AAGVIQSPRHLIKEKRETATLKCYPIPRHDTVYWYQQGPGQDPQFLISFYEKMQSDKGSIPDRFSAQQFSDYHSELNMSSLELGDSALYFCASSFRATDTQYFGPGTRLTVL.

The V call is TRBV18, the J call TRBJ2-4; D is possibly TRBD1 (6 bases). The V and J ends lost 0 bases and 0 bases respectively, with 9 bases between them. The germline V gene encodes CDR1 KGHSH and CDR2 LQKENI. The CDR3 extends over 16 amino acids. The chain's CDR3 is CASSPPGHLAKNIQYF. DNA for the CDR3: TGTGCCAGCTCACCACCGGGACACCTAGCCAAAAACATTCAGTACTTC. Full variable domain (remainder filled in from reference TRBV18 and TRBJ2-4): NAGVMQNPRHLVRRRGQEARLRCSPMKGHSHVYWYRQLPEEGLKFMVYLQKENIIDESGMPKERFSAEFPKEGPSILRIQQVVRGDSAAYFCASSPPGHLAKNIQYFGAGTRLSVL.

The chain combines TRBV5-6 with TRBJ2-3, with a tentative D call TRBD2 (5 bases). The germline gives CDR1 SGHDT, CDR2 YYEEEE. The V gene lost 4 bases and the J gene lost 0 bases, with 21 bases spanning the gap. The CDR3 loop spans 18 amino acids. This CDR3 reads CASSPGLNLPSSTDTQYF. The DNA of the CDR3 is TGTGCCAGCAGCCCTGGACTGAACCTTCCCTCTAGCACAGATACGCAGTATTTT.

About this clone itself: One end of the junction fails to match germline, which may point to a read error. V is TRBV7-2 and J is TRBJ2-3; 8 bases line up with TRBD2. CDR1 is SGHTA, CDR2 FQGNSA, per germline. This CDR3 region has 14 residues. Here the CDR3 reads CASSLSGTTDMQYF. The CDR3 coding sequence is TGTGCCAGCAGCCTTAGCGGGACCACAGATATGCAGTATTTT. The full variable domain, rest sourced from reference TRBV7-2 and TRBJ2-3, is GAGVSQSPSNKVTEKGKDVELRCDPISGHTALYWYRQSLGQGLEFLIYFQGNSAPDKSGLPSDRFSAERTGGSVSTLTIQRTQQEDSAVYLCASSLSGTTDMQYFGPGTRLTVL.

This sequence joins TRBV6-5 and TRBJ1-4, with D perhaps matching TRBD1 (5 bases). V gave up 0 bases and J gave up 6 bases, with 11 bases separating them. Germline CDR1 reads MNHEY; CDR2 reads SVGAGI. This CDR3 has 15 amino acids. CDR3 sequence (DNA): TGTGCCAGCAGTTACTCGACAGCGAAGTATGAAAAACTGTTTTTT. It encodes CASSYSTAKYEKLFF.

The chain is built from TRBV3-1 (or the pseudogene TRBV3-2) and TRBJ2-7, with TRBD2 matching over 7 bases. Germline CDR1 reads LGHDT; CDR2 reads YNNKEL (reference sequence). The V and J ends lost 6 bases and 0 bases, in that order; junction bases with no gene match: 8. This CDR3 is 15 amino acids long. This CDR3 is CASSLKAGTSYEQYF. CDR3 in DNA: TGTGCCAGCAGTTTAAAAGCGGGGACCTCCTACGAGCAGTACTTC.

The chain is built from TRBV21-1 and TRBJ1-2; the table's D call TRBD1 went unverified against the DNA. TRBV21-1 is labeled a pseudogene. This CDR3 has 13 residues. The CDR3 region is CAHSHRGLDGYTF. The CDR3 DNA sequence: TGTGCCCATAGCCACAGGGGGCTGGATGGCTACACCTTC.

The V and J genes are TRBV6-5 and TRBJ2-3, with a possible D match to TRBD2 (5 bases). CDR1 is MNHEY, CDR2 SVGAGI, per germline. The V end was cut by 0 bases, the J end by 2 bases, with 9 bases between. This CDR3 contains 15 residues. The CDR3 DNA is TGTGCCAGCAGTTACTCCAGACTAATCACAGATACGCAGTATTTT. It is translated as CASSYSRLITDTQYF.

V and J are TRBV5-8 and TRBJ1-3; 8 bases match TRBD1. CDR3 length: 16 amino acids. V shed 5 bases and J 0 bases; nucleotides not matched to a gene: 7. Germline CDR1 SGHTS, CDR2 YDEGEE. The CDR3 reads CASSTGQAISGNTIYF. The CDR3 DNA is TGTGCCAGCAGTACGGGACAGGCGATCTCTGGAAACACCATATATTTT.

V gene TRBV27 combines with J gene TRBJ2-2, with a tentative D call TRBD2 (5 bases). Germline CDR1 is MNHEY and CDR2 is SMNVEV (reference sequence). This CDR3 comprises 16 residues. With 3 bases removed from V and 5 bases from J, the gap between germline ends came to 16 bases. The CDR3 DNA sequence: TGTGCCAGCAGTTTCACGGCCGGGATGGGGACCGGGGAGCTGTTTTTT. It encodes CASSFTAGMGTGELFF.

The V call is TRBV9, the J call TRBJ1-1; 10 bases line up with TRBD1. CDR3 length equals 15 residues. Trimming removed 3 bases from V and 5 bases from J; junction bases left unmatched: 7. Germline lookup yields CDR1 SGDLS and CDR2 YYNGEE. The CDR3 nucleotides are TGTGCCAGCAGCGGTGGGACAGGGGTAGGGACTGAAGCTTTCTTT. Translating gives CASSGGTGVGTEAFF.

CDR3 nucleotides: TGTGCCAGCAGTTCGATGGGACAGGGGAACCGGAGCAATCAGCCCCAGCATTTT. Amino acid sequence: CASSSMGQGNRSNQPQHF. The chain joins TRBV2 to TRBJ1-5, with 10 nucleotides matching TRBD1. Unmatched junction bases numbered 11, after V lost 5 bases and J lost 1 base. The CDR3 totals 18 residues. CDR1 and CDR2 (germline): SNHLY, FYNNEI.

This chain links TRBV19 with TRBJ1-6, with D perhaps matching TRBD1 (5 bases). Between the trimmed V and J ends, which lost 3 bases and 7 bases, there was a span of 16 bases. The CDR3 runs to 16 residues. Germline CDR1 reads LNHDA; CDR2 reads SQIVND (reference sequence). The CDR3 DNA is TGTGCCAGTAGTATTTATCAGGGAGGGGCGAATTCACCCCTCCACTTT. It yields the protein CASSIYQGGANSPLHF.

The gene calls are TRBV7-9 and TRBJ2-1; D may be TRBD2 (5 bases). The length of the CDR3 is 13 residues. V was cut by 5 bases and J by 0 bases, with 5 bases left in between. In germline, CDR1 is SEHNR, CDR2 FQNEAQ (reference sequence). The CDR3 sequence is CASSGSSYNEQFF. The CDR3 DNA follows: TGTGCCAGCAGCGGGAGCTCCTACAATGAGCAGTTCTTC. Complete variable domain (other parts from reference TRBV7-9 and TRBJ2-1): DTGVSQNPRHKITKRGQNVTFRCDPISEHNRLYWYRQTLGQGPEFLTYFQNEAQLEKSRLLSDRFSAERPKGSFSTLEIQRTEQGDSAMYLCASSGSSYNEQFFGPGTRLTVL.

Only one count was recorded for this clone. The gene calls are TRBV7-2 and TRBJ2-7; 7 bases are shared with TRBD2. CDR1 is SGHTA, CDR2 FQGNSA, per germline. This CDR3 contains 14 residues. V was clipped by 7 bases and J by 1 base; unmatched bases: 7. This CDR3 is CASTYWGGSYEQYF. DNA for the CDR3: TGTGCCAGCACCTATTGGGGGGGGTCCTACGAGCAGTACTTC.

The genes are TRBV19 and TRBJ2-1; D remains ambiguous. Germline V gene sequence: CDR1 LNHDA, CDR2 SQIVND (reference sequence). The CDR3 totals 18 residues. Trimming cost V 4 bases and J 7 bases, with 26 bases left between them. The CDR3 DNA sequence: TGTGCCAGTAGTAACGAACCAGTCACGTCTCCTTCGGGTAATGAGCAGTTCTTC. Protein: CASSNEPVTSPSGNEQFF.

This chain connects TRBV5-4 to TRBJ2-7; the match to TRBD2 covers 7 bases. Unmatched junction bases numbered 2, after V lost 0 bases and J lost 5 bases. Germline CDR1 SGHNT, CDR2 YYREEE (reference sequence). CDR3 length: 13 amino acids. The CDR3 region has the DNA TGTGCCAGCAGCTTGGCCAGCGGGGACGAGCAGTACTTC. It encodes CASSLASGDEQYF.

The J gene is TRBJ1-1, the V gene TRBV12-3 or TRBV12-4, with TRBD1 matching 7 bases. The CDR3 is made up of 13 amino acids. The ends lost 7 bases at V and 0 bases at J; junction bases unmatched: 2. CDR3 loop: CASNQGVNTEAFF. The CDR3 DNA reads as TGTGCCAGCAACCAGGGGGTGAACACTGAAGCTTTCTTT.